The 3 T cell receptor beta chains presented below share a single source sample, sequenced in a study of low-dose radiotherapy and immunotherapy resistance in tumors. For amplifying TCRs, the PCR ran for about 22 cycles with Phusion, which was used together with a constant-region primer and the adapter on the V primers. TCRdb independently ran MiXCR on the reads; one entry per CDR3 protein. The data hold some 53,000 distinct CDR3 sequences, with roughly a third observed a single time. As for time point: after trial treatment. Treatment meaning: LDRT plus nivolumab, ipilimumab, low-dose cyclophosphamide and aspirin (RACIN trial). Material: PBMCs, obtained after low-dose radiotherapy plus immunotherapy. The receptors were sampled from a male donor with rectosigmoid adenocarcinoma.

The V gene is TRBV5-1, the J gene TRBJ2-3; 8 positions match TRBD2. Germline V gene lookup returns CDR1 SGHRS and CDR2 YFSETQ. Trimming removed 0 bases from V and 2 bases from J; junction bases left unmatched: 2. The CDR3 has 15 amino acids. The CDR3 protein is CASSLDSGNTDTQYF. The CDR3 DNA reads as TGCGCCAGCAGCTTGGATAGCGGGAACACAGATACGCAGTATTTT.

This clonotype was detected ten times or more. This sequence joins TRBV11-2 and TRBJ2-7; D is undetermined. The CDR3 contains 12 residues. Germline V gene lookup returns CDR1 SGHAT and CDR2 FQNNGV. V lost 4 bases and J lost 0, with 4 bases in between. The CDR3 region is CASSSSSYEQYF. The CDR3 nucleotides are TGTGCCAGCAGCTCGAGCTCCTACGAGCAGTACTTC.

The chain is built from TRBV18 and TRBJ1-5; D is undetermined. Trimming took 5 bases from V and 6 from J, leaving 8 bases between them. This CDR3 comprises 12 residues. Germline loops: CDR1 KGHSH, CDR2 LQKENI. The CDR3 reads CASSEGSQPQHF. CDR3 DNA sequence: TGTGCCAGCTCAGAAGGGAGTCAGCCCCAGCATTTT. Combining the CDR3 with reference TRBV18 and TRBJ1-5 gives the whole variable domain NAGVMQNPRHLVRRRGQEARLRCSPMKGHSHVYWYRQLPEEGLKFMVYLQKENIIDESGMPKERFSAEFPKEGPSILRIQQVVRGDSAAYFCASSEGSQPQHFGDGTRLSIL.